The rows below give T cell receptor beta chains drawn from one sample of a study of CD8 T cells in ankylosing spondylitis. MiXCR, run by TCRdb on the 5' RACE reads, gives a single entry per CDR3 protein. The repertoire holds some 140,000 distinct CDR3 sequences, with about 7.3% as singletons. Sequencing was performed on blood, either unsorted or a sorted T cell fraction (not recorded which). All receptors derive from a female donor with ankylosing spondylitis or in good health (not recorded which). CDR3s include the opening cysteine and the closing phenylalanine or tryptophan. Each record gives: D gene, V gene, J gene, clone size, CDR3 protein, CDR3 DNA. D genes are given only for firm matches. The size field is filled for only some rows; it gives once, few, many or a size class.

D gene: TRBD2
V gene: TRBV6-1
J gene: TRBJ2-1
clone size: many
CDR3 protein: CATHLAGGLNEQFF
CDR3 DNA: TGTGCCACCCACTTAGCGGGGGGCCTCAATGAGCAGTTCTTC

D gene: -
V gene: TRBV6-2/TRBV6-3
J gene: TRBJ2-7
clone size: many
CDR3 protein: CASSYVVWSSYEQYF
CDR3 DNA: TGTGCCAGCAGTTACGTTGTCTGGAGCTCCTACGAGCAGTACTTC

D gene: TRBD2
V gene: TRBV4-2
J gene: TRBJ2-3
clone size: -
CDR3 protein: CASSQLASGGSTDTQYF
CDR3 DNA: TGTGCCAGCAGCCAGTTGGCTAGCGGGGGGAGCACAGATACGCAGTATTTT

D gene: TRBD1
V gene: TRBV20-1
J gene: TRBJ1-1
clone size: many
CDR3 protein: CSAKQGAHTEAFF
CDR3 DNA: TGCAGTGCCAAACAGGGGGCACACACTGAAGCTTTCTTT

D gene: -
V gene: TRBV7-9
J gene: TRBJ1-2
clone size: many
CDR3 protein: CASSLDLNYGYTF
CDR3 DNA: TGTGCCAGCAGCTTAGATTTGAACTATGGCTACACCTTC

D gene: TRBD1
V gene: TRBV5-1
J gene: TRBJ2-7
clone size: many
CDR3 protein: CASSSQFDRGPSLRPYEQYF
CDR3 DNA: TGCGCCAGCAGCTCCCAATTCGACAGGGGCCCCTCGCTTCGTCCCTACGAGCAGTACTTC

D gene: -
V gene: TRBV5-4
J gene: TRBJ2-2
clone size: -
CDR3 protein: CAMGVGLNSGELLF
CDR3 DNA: TGTGCCATGGGCGTGGGGCTGAACTCCGGGGAGCTGCTTTTT

D gene: -
V gene: TRBV14
J gene: TRBJ2-5
clone size: -
CDR3 protein: CASSQDRQSQETQYF
CDR3 DNA: TGTGCCAGCAGCCAAGACAGGCAGTCCCAAGAGACCCAGTACTTC

D gene: TRBD2
V gene: TRBV7-2
J gene: TRBJ2-1
clone size: many
CDR3 protein: CASSPGTILNEQFF
CDR3 DNA: TGTGCCAGCAGCCCCGGGACTATTTTGAATGAGCAGTTCTTC

D gene: -
V gene: TRBV3-1
J gene: TRBJ2-1
clone size: many
CDR3 protein: CASSQGLAGTYNEQFF
CDR3 DNA: TGTGCCAGCAGCCAAGGGTTGGCGGGGACCTACAATGAGCAGTTCTTC

D gene: -
V gene: TRBV7-2
J gene: TRBJ2-2
clone size: many
CDR3 protein: CASSPYSNTGELFF
CDR3 DNA: TGTGCCAGCAGCCCCTACTCGAACACCGGGGAGCTGTTTTTT

D gene: TRBD1
V gene: TRBV5-5
J gene: TRBJ2-5
clone size: many
CDR3 protein: CASSSPGQGEETQYF
CDR3 DNA: TGTGCCAGCAGCTCCCCTGGACAGGGGGAAGAGACCCAGTACTTC

D gene: -
V gene: TRBV6-6
J gene: TRBJ1-3
clone size: few
CDR3 protein: CASSYLSGNTIYF
CDR3 DNA: TGTGCCAGCAGTTACCTCTCGGGAAACACCATATATTTT

D gene: -
V gene: TRBV7-2
J gene: TRBJ1-2
clone size: many
CDR3 protein: CASSLEAKGYGYTF
CDR3 DNA: TGTGCCAGCAGCTTAGAGGCCAAGGGCTATGGCTACACCTTC

D gene: -
V gene: TRBV11-3
J gene: TRBJ2-1
clone size: many
CDR3 protein: CASSLGAGLGEQFF
CDR3 DNA: TGTGCCAGCAGCTTGGGCGCAGGGTTAGGAGAGCAGTTCTTC

D gene: TRBD2
V gene: TRBV9
J gene: TRBJ2-1
clone size: many
CDR3 protein: CASSRGAGGINEQFF
CDR3 DNA: TGTGCCAGCTCCCGCGGGGCGGGGGGGATAAATGAGCAGTTCTTC

D gene: -
V gene: TRBV4-2
J gene: TRBJ2-1
clone size: -
CDR3 protein: CASSQATTGNGEQFF
CDR3 DNA: TGTGCCAGCAGCCAAGCCACCACAGGGAACGGTGAGCAGTTCTTC

D gene: TRBD2
V gene: TRBV5-6
J gene: TRBJ2-4
clone size: few
CDR3 protein: CASSPSASGGPKNIQYF
CDR3 DNA: TGTGCCAGCAGCCCGTCCGCCAGCGGGGGGCCCAAAAACATTCAGTACTTC

D gene: -
V gene: TRBV7-6
J gene: TRBJ1-2
clone size: many
CDR3 protein: CASSPRTAWNYGYTF
CDR3 DNA: TGTGCCAGCAGCCCCCGGACAGCCTGGAACTATGGCTACACCTTC

D gene: -
V gene: TRBV25-1
J gene: TRBJ2-1
clone size: many
CDR3 protein: CASSFINEQFF
CDR3 DNA: TGTGCCAGCAGTTTCATCAATGAGCAGTTCTTC

D gene: -
V gene: TRBV9
J gene: TRBJ1-4
clone size: many
CDR3 protein: CASSDSATNEKLFF
CDR3 DNA: TGTGCCAGCAGCGACAGTGCAACTAATGAAAAACTGTTTTTT

D gene: TRBD2
V gene: TRBV20-1
J gene: TRBJ2-3
clone size: -
CDR3 protein: CSARTQERGDTDTQYF
CDR3 DNA: TGCAGTGCTAGGACCCAGGAGCGGGGGGACACAGATACGCAGTATTTT

D gene: -
V gene: TRBV7-2
J gene: TRBJ2-7
clone size: -
CDR3 protein: CASSFNNYEQYF
CDR3 DNA: TGTGCCAGCAGCTTTAATAACTACGAGCAGTACTTC

D gene: -
V gene: TRBV4-3
J gene: TRBJ1-3
clone size: many
CDR3 protein: CASSQDASYAGNTIYF
CDR3 DNA: TGCGCCAGCAGCCAAGATGCTTCCTACGCGGGAAACACCATATATTTT

D gene: TRBD1
V gene: TRBV27
J gene: TRBJ2-3
clone size: many
CDR3 protein: CASSWGTGSTDTQYF
CDR3 DNA: TGTGCCAGCAGTTGGGGGACAGGGAGCACAGATACGCAGTATTTT

D gene: TRBD1
V gene: TRBV7-8
J gene: TRBJ1-2
clone size: few
CDR3 protein: CASRPSRGSYGYTF
CDR3 DNA: TGTGCCAGCAGGCCTTCCAGGGGGAGCTATGGCTACACCTTC

D gene: TRBD1
V gene: TRBV4-3
J gene: TRBJ2-1
clone size: many
CDR3 protein: CASSRSRDRGNEQFF
CDR3 DNA: TGCGCCAGCAGCCGCAGCCGGGACAGGGGCAATGAGCAGTTCTTC

D gene: -
V gene: TRBV7-2
J gene: TRBJ2-3
clone size: many
CDR3 protein: CASRDGSRTDTQYF
CDR3 DNA: TGTGCCAGCAGGGACGGGTCCCGCACAGATACGCAGTATTTT

D gene: -
V gene: TRBV7-2
J gene: TRBJ2-2
clone size: -
CDR3 protein: CASSPLIRPGELFF
CDR3 DNA: TGTGCCAGCAGCCCCTTAATAAGACCCGGGGAGCTGTTTTTT

D gene: -
V gene: TRBV5-1
J gene: TRBJ2-3
clone size: many
CDR3 protein: CASSFAGGASTDTQYF
CDR3 DNA: TGCGCCAGCAGCTTCGCAGGGGGGGCCAGCACAGATACGCAGTATTTT

D gene: -
V gene: TRBV5-1
J gene: TRBJ1-1
clone size: many
CDR3 protein: CASSLELFPSQNTEAFF
CDR3 DNA: TGCGCCAGCAGCTTGGAGTTGTTCCCAAGCCAGAACACTGAAGCTTTCTTT